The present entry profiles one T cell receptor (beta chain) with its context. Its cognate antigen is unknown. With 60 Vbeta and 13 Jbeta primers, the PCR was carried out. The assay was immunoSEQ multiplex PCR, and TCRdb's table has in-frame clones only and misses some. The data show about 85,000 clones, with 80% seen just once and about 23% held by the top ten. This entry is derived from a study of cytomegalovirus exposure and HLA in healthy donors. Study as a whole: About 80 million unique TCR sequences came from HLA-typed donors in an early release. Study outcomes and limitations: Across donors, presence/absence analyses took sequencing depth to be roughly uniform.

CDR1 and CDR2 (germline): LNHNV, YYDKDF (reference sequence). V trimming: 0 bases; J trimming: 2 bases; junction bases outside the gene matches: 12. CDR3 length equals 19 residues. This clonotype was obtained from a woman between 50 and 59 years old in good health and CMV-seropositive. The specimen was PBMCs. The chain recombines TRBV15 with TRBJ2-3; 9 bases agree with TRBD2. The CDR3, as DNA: TGTGCCACCAGCAGAGAGAAGGGCGGGAGGGCCCGAGACACAGATACGCAGTATTTT. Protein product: CATSREKGGRARDTDTQYF.